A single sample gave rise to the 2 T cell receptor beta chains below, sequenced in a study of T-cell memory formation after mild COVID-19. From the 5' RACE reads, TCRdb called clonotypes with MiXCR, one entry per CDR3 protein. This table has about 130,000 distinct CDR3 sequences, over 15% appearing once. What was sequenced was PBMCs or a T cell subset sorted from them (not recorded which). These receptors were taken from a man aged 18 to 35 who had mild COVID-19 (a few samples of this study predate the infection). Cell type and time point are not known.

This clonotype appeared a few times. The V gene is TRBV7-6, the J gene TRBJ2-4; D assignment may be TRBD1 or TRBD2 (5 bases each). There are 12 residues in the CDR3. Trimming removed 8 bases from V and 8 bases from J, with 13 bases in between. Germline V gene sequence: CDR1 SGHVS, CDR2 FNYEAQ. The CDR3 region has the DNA TGTGCCAGCTCGGGCAGAGGGGACATTCAGTACTTC. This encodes CASSGRGDIQYF.

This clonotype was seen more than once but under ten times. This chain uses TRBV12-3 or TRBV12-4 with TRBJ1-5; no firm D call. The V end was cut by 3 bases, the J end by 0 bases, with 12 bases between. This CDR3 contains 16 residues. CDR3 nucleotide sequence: TGTGCCAGCAGTTTTAAATATCTTCCTAGCAATCAGCCCCAGCATTTT. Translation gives CASSFKYLPSNQPQHF.